The 13 T cell receptor beta chains given below trace back to one sample, sequenced in a study of molecular identifiers for immune sequencing clone quantification. Via MiXCR, TCRdb re-called the PCR reads, giving one row per CDR3 protein. The data hold around 460,000 distinct CDR3 sequences, with around 23% observed a single time. The sequencing sample was made of naive CD8+ T cells from blood, with Jurkat cell RNA spiked in. The sample's subset: FACS-sorted CD8+CD4-CCR7+CD45RA+ naive T cells. Receptors originate from a human donor in good health. Some libraries in this study had Jurkat cell RNA spiked in.

The J gene is TRBJ2-1, the V gene TRBV27; tentatively, D is TRBD1 (6 bases). Trimming pared 3 bases from V and 3 bases from J, leaving 12 bases between. Germline V gene lookup returns CDR1 MNHEY and CDR2 SMNVEV (reference sequence). The CDR3 is 15 residues long. The DNA of the CDR3 is TGTGCCAGCAGTTTTTCAGGGGTAGGCTACAATGAGCAGTTCTTC. This encodes CASSFSGVGYNEQFF.

This clonotype was counted only a few times. J is TRBJ2-7 and V is TRBV7-2; unclear D gene. The CDR3 runs to 14 residues. The ends were cut back, 3 bases at V and 0 bases at J, with 9 bases in the middle. Per germline, CDR1 SGHTA and CDR2 FQGNSA. The CDR3 reads CASSFDWSSYEQYF. CDR3 nucleotide sequence: TGTGCCAGCAGCTTCGACTGGAGCTCCTACGAGCAGTACTTC.

This clonotype occurred a few times. The chain uses TRBV27 and TRBJ2-3, with D perhaps matching TRBD2 (6 bases). V was trimmed by 6 bases and J by 6 bases, leaving 13 bases between them. Germline CDR1 MNHEY, CDR2 SMNVEV (reference sequence). The CDR3 extends over 13 amino acids. DNA of the CDR3: TGTGCCAGCAGGGGGGACTGGGCGGATACGCAGTATTTT. Residues: CASRGDWADTQYF.

This clonotype was counted only a few times. V is TRBV6-2 or TRBV6-3 and J is TRBJ2-1; no clear D gene. CDR3 length: 14 residues. V lost 2 bases and J lost 5, with 10 bases in between. The V gene's germline CDR1 is MNHEY and CDR2 SVGEGT. CDR3 DNA sequence: TGTGCCAGCAGTTACGTAGGGTTCGACAATGAGCAGTTCTTC. Its translation is CASSYVGFDNEQFF.

This clonotype was observed a few times. Written as DNA, the CDR3 is TGTGCCAGCAGCCAAGATTTTGGGGACCTGAACACCGGGGAGCTGTTTTTT. This gives the protein CASSQDFGDLNTGELFF. This chain links TRBV14 with TRBJ2-2, with D possibly called TRBD1 or TRBD2 (5 bases each). In germline, CDR1 is SGHDN, CDR2 FVKESK. V was cut by 0 bases and J by 1 base, with 12 bases left in between. The CDR3 runs to 17 residues.

This clonotype was detected a few times. This sequence joins TRBV7-9 and TRBJ2-7, with TRBD1 identical over 8 bases. The germline V gene encodes CDR1 SEHNR and CDR2 FQNEAQ (reference sequence). Trimming cost V 5 bases and J 6 bases; bases outside gene matches: 6. The CDR3 runs 13 residues. As DNA, the CDR3 is TGTGCCAGCAGCGCTGACAGGGGACCCGAGCAGTACTTC. It codes for CASSADRGPEQYF.

The chain is built from TRBV25-1 and TRBJ2-1; D not resolved. This CDR3 has 14 amino acids. Germline values: CDR1 MGHDK, CDR2 SYGVNS. V lost 0 bases and J lost 4, with 7 bases in between. The chain's CDR3 is CASSEYRPYNEQFF. Written as DNA, the CDR3 is TGTGCCAGCAGTGAATACCGGCCGTACAATGAGCAGTTCTTC. Complete variable domain (other parts from reference TRBV25-1 and TRBJ2-1): EADIYQTPRYLVIGTGKKITLECSQTMGHDKMYWYQQDPGMELHLIHYSYGVNSTEKGDLSSESTVSRIRTEHFPLTLESARPSHTSQYLCASSEYRPYNEQFFGPGTRLTVL.

V and J are TRBV7-9 and TRBJ2-7; D is unclear. CDR3 size: 12 residues. V lost 2 bases and J 3 bases, leaving 5 bases between the germline ends. The germline gives CDR1 SEHNR, CDR2 FQNEAQ (reference sequence). The DNA of the CDR3 is TGTGCCAGCAGCTTATATTGCTACGAGCAGTACTTC. It codes for CASSLYCYEQYF.

This clonotype was counted at least ten times. The rearrangement joins TRBV2 to TRBJ2-3; 12 nucleotides line up with TRBD2. CDR3 length: 17 amino acids. Germline lookup yields CDR1 SNHLY and CDR2 FYNNEI. V lost 1 base, J lost 3 bases, and 5 bases stayed unmatched. The CDR3 protein is CASSEGTSGISTDTQYF. CDR3 DNA: TGTGCCAGCAGTGAAGGGACTAGCGGGATTTCTACAGATACGCAGTATTTT.

The chain has TRBV19 and TRBJ1-1; a weak D match, TRBD1 (5 bases). The germline gives CDR1 LNHDA, CDR2 SQIVND (reference sequence). The CDR3 extends over 15 amino acids. Deletions cut 1 base from V and 4 bases from J, with 13 bases between. In DNA form, the CDR3 reads TGTGCCAGTAGTATAGGTCTTGGGGCGGGCACTGAAGCTTTCTTT. Protein product: CASSIGLGAGTEAFF.

The chain joins TRBV4-3 to TRBJ2-5, with a tentative D call TRBD2 (5 bases). The V end was cut by 0 bases, the J end by 1 base, with 15 bases between. CDR1 and CDR2 from the germline V gene are LGHNA and YSLEER. The CDR3 loop spans 17 amino acids. The CDR3 protein is CASSQDWSSMVQETQYF. The CDR3 nucleotides are TGCGCCAGCAGCCAAGACTGGTCTAGCATGGTCCAAGAGACCCAGTACTTC.

This clonotype showed up just a few times. The chain employs TRBV27 and TRBJ2-7, with D maybe TRBD1 (6 bases). Germline assignment: CDR1 MNHEY and CDR2 SMNVEV (reference sequence). The CDR3 contains 14 residues. Trimming removed 4 bases from V and 3 bases from J, with 13 bases in between. The CDR3 loop reads CASSSGDANYEQYF. The CDR3 DNA is TGTGCCAGCAGTTCAGGGGACGCTAACTACGAGCAGTACTTC.

This clonotype was seen many times. The chain couples TRBV12-3 or TRBV12-4 to TRBJ2-4; 7 bases match TRBD1. The CDR3 sequence is 16 residues long. The V segment lost 8 bases and the J segment 6 bases; nucleotides outside the gene matches: 16. The CDR3 nucleotides are TGTGCCAGCCAGGGGACAGCTGTTACATATGGAAACATTCAGTACTTC. Amino acid sequence: CASQGTAVTYGNIQYF.